The sequence of this T cell receptor (beta chain) was determined in a study of blood T cell repertoires in COVID-19. Study-level background: The analysed material was cDNA or gDNA that came from T cells, B-cell-depleted T cells, or PBMCs.

J gave up 7 bases and V 1 base, and 5 bases lay outside the gene matches. In germline, CDR1 is GTSNPN, CDR2 SVGIG (reference sequence). The CDR3 has 14 amino acids. Clones were read by immunoSEQ multiplex PCR, and TCRdb kept only the in-frame ones, dropping some. Of a few hundred thousand clones listed, around 91% are singletons. The TCR comes from a woman between 35 and 50 years old with COVID-19, enrolled during active disease. V and J are TRBV30 and TRBJ2-7; TRBD2 aligns across 12 bases. The sequenced material came from peripheral blood. The CDR3 DNA is TGTGCCTGGAGTGCCACTAGCGGGAGGCGAGAGCAGTACTTC. As protein: CAWSATSGRREQYF.